These 21 T cell receptor beta chains came from one sample sequenced in a study of T cell changes during pregnancy in multiple sclerosis. Assay: immunoSEQ multiplex PCR; the TCRdb copy retains only in-frame clones and omits some. This table holds around 60,000 clones, around nine tenths found once. The material sequenced was peripheral blood, taken in the second trimester of pregnancy. The receptors come from a female donor with multiple sclerosis, enrolled in a pregnancy study.

A note on this clone: The identical CDR3 is also encoded by other nucleotide sequences in the sample. This sequence joins TRBV6-1 and TRBJ2-1; 11 bases align to TRBD2. There are 15 residues in the CDR3. CDR1 and CDR2 (germline): MNHNS, SASEGT. V gave up 1 base and J gave up 7 bases; unmatched junction bases: 3. CDR3 loop: CASSEVLAGGNEQFF. The CDR3 nucleotides are TGTGCCAGCAGTGAAGTATTAGCGGGAGGGAATGAGCAGTTCTTC.

This sequence joins TRBV6-1 and TRBJ2-1; 7 bases map to TRBD1. J was trimmed by 2 bases and V by 2 bases; bases with no gene match: 3. The germline CDR1 and CDR2 sequences are MNHNS and SASEGT. CDR3 length equals 15 residues. The CDR3 bases are TGTGCCAGCAGTGAAAGACAGGGACCCTACAATGAGCAGTTCTTC. Translated: CASSERQGPYNEQFF.

The chain has TRBV30 and TRBJ2-3, with 14 bases identical to TRBD2. Germline trimming cut 3 bases from V and 3 bases from J; bases unmatched to any gene: 5. Germline lookup yields CDR1 GTSNPN and CDR2 SVGIG (reference sequence). The CDR3 extends over 16 amino acids. Written as DNA, the CDR3 is TGTGCCTGGAGAGGGGGACTAGCGGGAGTGACAGATACGCAGTATTTT. It codes for CAWRGGLAGVTDTQYF.

The chain recombines TRBV11-3 with TRBJ2-3; 7 bases line up with TRBD1. CDR1 and CDR2 (germline): SGHNT, YENEEA. With 5 bases clipped from V and 2 bases from J, the junction kept 7 bases outside the gene matches. The CDR3 loop spans 15 amino acids. CDR3 amino acids: CASSPWGTDTDTQYF. DNA of the CDR3: TGTGCCAGCAGCCCATGGGGGACAGACACAGATACGCAGTATTTT.

This sequence joins TRBV20-1 and TRBJ2-7, with TRBD2 identical over 11 bases. With V trimmed by 6 bases and J by 12 bases, 7 bases remained unmatched. In germline, CDR1 is DFQATT, CDR2 SNEGSKA (reference sequence). The CDR3 runs to 11 residues. CDR3 nucleotide sequence: TGCAGTGCATCTACTAGCGGGAGTCGGTACTTC. Encoded protein: CSASTSGSRYF.

The chain combines TRBV30 with TRBJ1-5; no firm D call. The CDR3 totals 14 residues. Deletions cut 2 bases from V and 1 base from J, with 9 bases between. Per the germline V gene, CDR1 is GTSNPN and CDR2 is SVGIG (reference sequence). The CDR3 DNA reads as TGTGCCTGGAGTCCCACAAACAGCAATCAGCCCCAGCATTTT. Protein sequence: CAWSPTNSNQPQHF.

The rearrangement joins TRBV5-8 to TRBJ2-7, with 9 bases fitting TRBD2. CDR1 is SGHTS and CDR2 is YDEGEE in the germline V gene. The ends lost 3 bases at V and 5 bases at J; junction bases unmatched: 6. The CDR3 covers 14 residues. The CDR3 nucleotides read TGTGCCAGCAGCTCCCGAGCGGGAGGCGACGAGCAGTACTTC. This translates into CASSSRAGGDEQYF.

This chain joins TRBV4-2 and TRBJ2-6; 9 bases line up with TRBD1. Germline assignment: CDR1 LGHNA and CDR2 YNFKEQ. The CDR3 totals 16 residues. Trimming removed 4 bases from V and 0 bases from J; junction bases left unmatched: 1. For the CDR3, the DNA is TGTGCCAGCAGCCCGGACAGGGGCTCTGGGGCCAACGTCCTGACTTTC. The encoded protein is CASSPDRGSGANVLTF.

The gene calls are TRBV11-2 and TRBJ2-5; TRBD2 matches at 9 bases. Germline V gene lookup returns CDR1 SGHAT and CDR2 FQNNGV. V shed 2 bases and J 2 bases; nucleotides not matched to a gene: 6. The CDR3 length is 16 residues. This chain's CDR3 is CASSLTSGPVQETQYF. The CDR3, as DNA: TGTGCCAGCAGCTTAACTAGCGGGCCTGTACAAGAGACCCAGTACTTC. Combining the CDR3 with reference TRBV11-2 and TRBJ2-5 gives the whole variable domain EAGVAQSPRYKIIEKRQSVAFWCNPISGHATLYWYQQILGQGPKLLIQFQNNGVVDDSQLPKDRFSAERLKGVDSTLKIQPAKLEDSAVYLCASSLTSGPVQETQYFGPGTRLLVL.

The chain combines TRBV4-1 with TRBJ2-1, with D tentatively TRBD2 (6 bases). Trimming took 3 bases from V and 15 from J, leaving 18 bases between them. Germline CDR1 is MGHRA and CDR2 is YSYEKL. This CDR3 is built from 13 residues. The DNA of the CDR3 is TGCGCCAGCAGCCAGGCTCGCGGGACCGTTGCGTTCTTC. It is translated as CASSQARGTVAFF.

This chain uses TRBV7-9 with TRBJ2-2; D unclear. V was shortened by 5 bases and J by 1 base, with 5 bases between the two germline ends. Looked up from germline, CDR1 is SEHNR and CDR2 is FQNEAQ (reference sequence). This CDR3 is built from 13 residues. The CDR3 reads CASSAQNTGELFF. The CDR3 DNA sequence: TGTGCCAGCAGCGCACAGAACACCGGGGAGCTGTTTTTT. Complete variable domain (other parts from reference TRBV7-9 and TRBJ2-2): DTGVSQNPRHKITKRGQNVTFRCDPISEHNRLYWYRQTLGQGPEFLTYFQNEAQLEKSRLLSDRFSAERPKGSFSTLEIQRTEQGDSAMYLCASSAQNTGELFFGEGSRLTVL.

The gene calls are TRBV6-5 and TRBJ1-5; D remains ambiguous. Germline loops: CDR1 MNHEY, CDR2 SVGAGI. V was pared by 0 bases and J by 0 bases, with 6 bases between. The CDR3 covers 15 residues. The CDR3 DNA follows: TGTGCCAGCAGTTACTCGCAGAATAGCAATCAGCCCCAGCATTTT. This gives the protein CASSYSQNSNQPQHF.

This chain connects TRBV6-1 to TRBJ2-5, with D tentatively TRBD2 (5 bases). Germline lookup yields CDR1 MNHNS and CDR2 SASEGT. The CDR3 runs to 12 residues. The V end was cut by 8 bases, the J end by 4 bases, with 11 bases between. The CDR3 coding sequence is TGTGCCAGCTTGGTCGGAGGAGAGACCCAGTACTTC. It codes for CASLVGGETQYF.

This clone was counted once. V is TRBV18 and J is TRBJ2-2, with D uncertain. This CDR3 is 12 amino acids long. Trimming took off 6 bases at V and 2 bases at J, with 4 bases between the two ends. CDR1 KGHSH and CDR2 LQKENI come from the germline V gene. This CDR3 is CASSSNTGELFF. The CDR3 nucleotides read TGTGCCAGCTCTTCTAACACCGGGGAGCTGTTTTTT.

This chain uses TRBV9 with TRBJ2-1; TRBD2 matches 8 bases. Germline-derived CDR1 and CDR2 are SGDLS and YYNGEE. The CDR3 contains 19 residues. J lost 4 bases, V lost 0 bases, and 15 bases had no gene match. The CDR3 loop reads CASSVDPAGVSPAYNEQFF. The CDR3 coding sequence is TGTGCCAGCAGCGTAGACCCAGCGGGAGTATCACCTGCGTACAATGAGCAGTTCTTC.

The chain uses TRBV4-2 and TRBJ1-2; a possible D gene is TRBD1 (5 bases). The germline V gene has CDR1 LGHNA and CDR2 YNFKEQ. CDR3 size: 13 residues. V lost 2 bases and J 7 bases, leaving 11 bases between the germline ends. This CDR3 is CASSQRQGSGYTF. The CDR3 DNA sequence: TGTGCCAGCAGCCAACGGCAGGGCAGTGGCTACACCTTC.

This clone has only one observation. The chain is built from TRBV12-5 and TRBJ1-2; 9 bases align to TRBD1. The germline V gene has CDR1 LGHNT and CDR2 FRNRAP. The V and J ends lost 1 base and 5 bases, in that order; junction bases with no gene match: 2. The CDR3 has 14 residues. The CDR3 coding sequence is TGTGCTAGTGGTTTGGGTGGGACAGGGTATGGCTACACCTTC. Translating it yields CASGLGGTGYGYTF.

This rearrangement joins TRBV19 to TRBJ2-3, with D tentatively TRBD1 (5 bases). In germline, CDR1 is LNHDA, CDR2 SQIVND (reference sequence). V lost 3 bases, J lost 6 bases, and 10 bases lay in between. The CDR3 is 13 amino acids. CDR3 sequence reads: CASSISGLDTQYF. The CDR3 DNA reads TGTGCCAGTAGTATTTCAGGGCTGGATACGCAGTATTTT.

This rearrangement joins TRBV5-6 to TRBJ2-5; perhaps TRBD1 as D (5 bases). V was clipped by 0 bases and J by 3 bases, with 9 bases between them. CDR3 length: 14 residues. Germline V lookup: CDR1 SGHDT, CDR2 YYEEEE. CDR3 residues: CASSLDGREETQYF. CDR3 nucleotides: TGTGCCAGCAGCTTGGACGGCAGGGAAGAGACCCAGTACTTC.

This chain connects TRBV28 to TRBJ2-7; 10 positions agree with TRBD2. V lost 6 bases, J lost 3 bases, and 8 bases stayed unmatched. The CDR3 is 15 amino acids. Germline V gives CDR1 MDHEN, CDR2 SYDVKM. The CDR3 sequence: CASRSGTSAIYEQYF. The DNA for the CDR3 is TGTGCCAGCAGAAGCGGGACTAGCGCGATCTACGAGCAGTACTTC.

This CDR3 reads CASRNRVGVTDTQYF. The CDR3 DNA is TGTGCCAGCAGGAACAGGGTTGGGGTCACAGATACGCAGTATTTT. The chain has TRBV6-5 and TRBJ2-3, with D possibly TRBD1 on 6 matching bases. The CDR3 is 15 residues long. V gave up 6 bases and J gave up 2 bases, with 15 bases separating them. Germline CDR1 reads MNHEY; CDR2 reads SVGAGI.